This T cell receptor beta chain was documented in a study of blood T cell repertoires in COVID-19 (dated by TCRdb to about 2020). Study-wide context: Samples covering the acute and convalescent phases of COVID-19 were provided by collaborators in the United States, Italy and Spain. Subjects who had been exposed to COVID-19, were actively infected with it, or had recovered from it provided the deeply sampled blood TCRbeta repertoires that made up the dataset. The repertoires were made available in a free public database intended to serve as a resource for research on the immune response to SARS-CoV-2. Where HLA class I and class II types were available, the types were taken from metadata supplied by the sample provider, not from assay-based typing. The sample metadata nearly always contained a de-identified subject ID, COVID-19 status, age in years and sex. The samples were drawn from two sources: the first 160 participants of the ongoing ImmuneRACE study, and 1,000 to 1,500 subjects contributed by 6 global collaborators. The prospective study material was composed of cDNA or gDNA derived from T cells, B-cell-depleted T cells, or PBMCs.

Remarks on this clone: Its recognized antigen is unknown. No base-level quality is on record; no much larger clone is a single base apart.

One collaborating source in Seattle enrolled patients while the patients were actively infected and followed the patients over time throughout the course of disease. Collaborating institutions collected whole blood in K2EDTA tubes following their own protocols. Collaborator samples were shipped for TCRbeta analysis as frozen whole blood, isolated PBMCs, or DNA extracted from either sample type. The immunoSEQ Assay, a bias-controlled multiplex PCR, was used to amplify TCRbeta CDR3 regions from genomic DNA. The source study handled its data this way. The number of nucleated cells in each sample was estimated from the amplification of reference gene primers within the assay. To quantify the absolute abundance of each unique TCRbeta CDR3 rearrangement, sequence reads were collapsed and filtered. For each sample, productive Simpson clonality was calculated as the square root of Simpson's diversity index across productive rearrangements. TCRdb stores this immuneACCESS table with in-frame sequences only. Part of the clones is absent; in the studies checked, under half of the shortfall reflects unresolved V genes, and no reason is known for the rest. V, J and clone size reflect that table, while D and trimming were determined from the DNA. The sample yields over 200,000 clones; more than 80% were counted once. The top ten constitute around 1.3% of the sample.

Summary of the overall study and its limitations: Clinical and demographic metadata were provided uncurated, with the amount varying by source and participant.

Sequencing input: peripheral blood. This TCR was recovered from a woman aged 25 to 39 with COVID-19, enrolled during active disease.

The DNA is TGTGCCAGCATTCTACAGGGAATCACTGGCTACACCTTC. It codes for CASILQGITGYTF. The rearrangement combines TRBV12-3 or TRBV12-4 with TRBJ1-2, with TRBD1 tentatively as D gene (6 bases match). The CDR3 sequence holds 13 residues, the cysteine and phenylalanine included. Only the CDR3 DNA stays, 39 bases, in frame from base 1. Cut back by 7 bases and 7 bases, the V and J ends lie 16 bases apart.